These 4 T cell receptor beta chains were sequenced from one sample in a study of cytomegalovirus exposure and HLA in healthy donors. PCR amplification relied on 60 Vbeta primers (plus 13 Jbeta primers). Measured with immunoSEQ multiplex PCR; TCRdb has only the in-frame clones, and not every one. The sample comprises around 130,000 clones, around 70% of which are singletons, and more than 2.5% rests with the top ten. The sample comprised PBMCs. These receptor sequences come from a woman aged 55-69 years in good health and CMV-seropositive.

The genes are TRBV6-5 and TRBJ1-5, with 7 positions matching TRBD1. Germline CDR1 and CDR2: MNHEY and SVGAGI. The CDR3 is 13 amino acids. V trimming: 6 bases; J trimming: 4 bases; junction bases outside the gene matches: 3. In DNA, the CDR3 is TGTGCCAGCAGACAGGGGAGGAATCAGCCCCAGCATTTT. This translates into CASRQGRNQPQHF.

The chain joins TRBV5-1 to TRBJ2-7, with a weak D call TRBD2 (6 bases). Between the trimmed V and J ends, which lost 2 bases and 4 bases, there was a span of 10 bases. CDR1 is SGHRS, CDR2 YFSETQ, per germline. The CDR3 extends over 13 amino acids. CDR3 DNA: TGCGCCAGCAGCTTTGGCGGGGTGTACGAGCAGTACTTC. Amino acid sequence: CASSFGGVYEQYF.

This clone was recorded only once. The chain recombines TRBV6-5 with TRBJ1-2, with 7 bases that match TRBD1. The CDR3 has 13 residues. The V gene end was trimmed by 5 bases and the J gene end by 5 bases; junction bases not matched to a gene: 5. CDR1 is MNHEY and CDR2 is SVGAGI in the germline V gene. The CDR3 region has the DNA TGTGCCAGCAGTCGGGACAGCTGGTATGGCTACACCTTC. It codes for CASSRDSWYGYTF.

This chain joins TRBV6-5 and TRBJ1-3; 7 nucleotides align to TRBD1. This CDR3 has 16 amino acids. With 4 bases clipped from V and 4 bases from J, the junction kept 10 bases outside the gene matches. The germline gives CDR1 MNHEY, CDR2 SVGAGI. The CDR3 DNA reads as TGTGCCAGCAGTTTTTACAGGGGAGTAGGAGGAAACACCATATATTTT. This sequence encodes CASSFYRGVGGNTIYF.